These 12 T cell receptor beta chains share one sample of origin, sequenced in a study of T cells expressing NK-cell markers. TCRdb reprocessed the 5' RACE reads and reports one entry per CDR3 protein, with no DNA. Across fewer than 400,000 distinct CDR3 sequences, the top ten clones capture roughly 5.2% of the sample. Sequenced material: blood T cells: a sorted CD56 or NKG2C T cell subset, CD4+ or CD8+ T cells, or bulk PBMC T cells (not recorded which). Receptors originate from a man aged 18 to 70 in good health.

The gene calls are TRBV29-1 and TRBJ2-1; TCRdb picks TRBD1, but there is no DNA to check that call. The CDR3 is 15 residues long. Germline CDR1 SQVTM, CDR2 ANQGSEA. Here the CDR3 reads CSVEKGQGASNEQFF.

CDR3 protein: CSVGPRGWRETQYF. V and J are TRBV29-1 and TRBJ2-5; absent DNA, TCRdb's TRBD1 call cannot be checked. The CDR3 is made up of 14 amino acids. The germline gives CDR1 SQVTM, CDR2 ANQGSEA.

The chain links TRBV3-1 to TRBJ2-7; TCRdb calls TRBD2, which cannot be checked without DNA. Germline V gene data show CDR1 as LGHDT and CDR2 as YNNKEL (reference sequence). The length of the CDR3 is 15 residues. CDR3 sequence: CASSQSGPNSYEQYF.

The chain joins TRBV28 to TRBJ1-2. This CDR3 contains 12 residues. Germline assignment: CDR1 MDHEN and CDR2 SYDVKM. The CDR3 sequence is CASSFKGYGYTF.

The chain employs TRBV11-1 and TRBJ1-4; TCRdb indicates TRBD1, and absent DNA this call remains unverified. This CDR3 has 18 residues. The V gene's germline CDR1 is SGHAT and CDR2 FQDESV (reference sequence). CDR3 protein: CASSFRQGSVSVNEKLFF.

This rearrangement joins TRBV11-3 to TRBJ2-3; lacking DNA, the TRBD1 call made by TCRdb goes unchecked. The germline CDR1 and CDR2 sequences are SGHNT and YENEEA. The CDR3 has 15 amino acids. The CDR3 sequence: CASSLMGQPTDTQYF.

This rearrangement joins TRBV6-5 to TRBJ1-2; the D gene TCRdb calls, TRBD1, cannot be checked with no DNA. The germline gives CDR1 MNHEY, CDR2 SVGAGI. CDR3 length equals 16 residues. The CDR3 protein is CASSFRGRSGLGGYTF.

The chain carries TRBV11-2 and TRBJ1-1; TCRdb picks TRBD1, but there is no DNA to check that call. Germline values: CDR1 SGHAT, CDR2 FQNNGV. This CDR3 has 13 amino acids. CDR3: CASSRQTNTEAFF.

This chain joins TRBV6-1 and TRBJ2-4. The CDR3 length is 15 residues. Germline loops: CDR1 MNHNS, CDR2 SASEGT. CDR3 amino acids: CASSGLGIAKNIQYF.

The chain carries TRBV11-1 and TRBJ2-7; TCRdb proposes TRBD2, but this gene call is untestable without DNA. Germline assignment: CDR1 SGHAT and CDR2 FQDESV (reference sequence). The CDR3 spans 12 residues. CDR3 protein: CASSWERDEQYF.

The chain recombines TRBV28 with TRBJ1-1; lacking DNA, the TRBD1 call made by TCRdb goes unchecked. From germline, CDR1 is MDHEN and CDR2 SYDVKM. There are 16 residues in the CDR3. The CDR3 is CASSFYRGAGNTEAFF.

The CDR3 loop reads CSARSPGQGDHEQYF. The genes are TRBV20-1 and TRBJ2-7; TCRdb's D call of TRBD1 is untestable without DNA. The CDR3 spans 15 residues. From germline, CDR1 is DFQATT and CDR2 SNEGSKA (reference sequence).